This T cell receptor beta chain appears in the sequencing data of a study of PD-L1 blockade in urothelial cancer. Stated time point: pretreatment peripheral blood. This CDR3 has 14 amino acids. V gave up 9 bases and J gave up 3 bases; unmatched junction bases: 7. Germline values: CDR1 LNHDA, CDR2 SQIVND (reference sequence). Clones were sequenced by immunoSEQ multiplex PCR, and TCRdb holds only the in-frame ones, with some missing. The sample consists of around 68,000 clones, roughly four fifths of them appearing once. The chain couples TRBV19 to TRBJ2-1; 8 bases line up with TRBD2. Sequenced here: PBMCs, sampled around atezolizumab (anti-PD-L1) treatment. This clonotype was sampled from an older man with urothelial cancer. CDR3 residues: CASRREGFYNEQFF. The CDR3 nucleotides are TGTGCCAGCCGCCGGGAGGGGTTCTACAATGAGCAGTTCTTC.